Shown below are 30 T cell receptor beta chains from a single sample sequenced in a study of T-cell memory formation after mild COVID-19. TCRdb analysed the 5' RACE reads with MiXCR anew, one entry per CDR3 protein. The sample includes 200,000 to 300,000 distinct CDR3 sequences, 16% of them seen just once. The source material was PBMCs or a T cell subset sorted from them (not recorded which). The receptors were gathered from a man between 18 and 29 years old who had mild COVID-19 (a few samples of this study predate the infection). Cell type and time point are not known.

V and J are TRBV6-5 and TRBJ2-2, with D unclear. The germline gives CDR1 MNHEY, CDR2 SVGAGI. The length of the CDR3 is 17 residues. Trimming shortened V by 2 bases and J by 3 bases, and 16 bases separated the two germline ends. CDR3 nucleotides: TGTGCCAGCAGTTACGACCCGGCTAATCTCCACACCGGGGAGCTGTTTTTT. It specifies CASSYDPANLHTGELFF.

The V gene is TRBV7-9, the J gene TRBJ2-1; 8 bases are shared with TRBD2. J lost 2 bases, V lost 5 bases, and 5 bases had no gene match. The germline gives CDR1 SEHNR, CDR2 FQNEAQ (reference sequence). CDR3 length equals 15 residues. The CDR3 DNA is TGTGCCAGCAGCCTAAGCGGGGGCACCTACAATGAGCAGTTCTTC. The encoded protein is CASSLSGGTYNEQFF.

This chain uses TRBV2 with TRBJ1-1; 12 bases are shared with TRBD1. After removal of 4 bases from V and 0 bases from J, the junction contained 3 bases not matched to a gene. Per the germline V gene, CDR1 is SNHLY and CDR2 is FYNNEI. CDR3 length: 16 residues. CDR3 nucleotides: TGTGCCAGCAGTGGGGACAGGGGGCTGTTGAACACTGAAGCTTTCTTT. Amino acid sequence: CASSGDRGLLNTEAFF. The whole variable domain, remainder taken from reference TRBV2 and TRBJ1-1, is EPEVTQTPSHQVTQMGQEVILRCVPISNHLYFYWYRQILGQKVEFLVSFYNNEISEKSEIFDDQFSVERPDGSNFTLKIRSTKLEDSAMYFCASSGDRGLLNTEAFFGQGTRLTVV.

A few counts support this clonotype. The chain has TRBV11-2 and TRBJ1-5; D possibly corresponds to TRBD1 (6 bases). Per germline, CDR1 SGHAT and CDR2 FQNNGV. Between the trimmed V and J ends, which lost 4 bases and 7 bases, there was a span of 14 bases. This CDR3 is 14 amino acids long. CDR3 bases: TGTGCCAGCAGCTCGTCAGGGGTTGGGCAGCCCCAGCATTTT. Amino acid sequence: CASSSSGVGQPQHF.

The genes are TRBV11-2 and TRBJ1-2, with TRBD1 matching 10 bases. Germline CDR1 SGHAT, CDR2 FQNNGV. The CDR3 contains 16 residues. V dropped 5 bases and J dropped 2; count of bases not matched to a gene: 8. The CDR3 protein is CASSQPGQGENYGYTF. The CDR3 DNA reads TGTGCCAGCAGCCAACCTGGACAGGGGGAGAACTATGGCTACACCTTC.

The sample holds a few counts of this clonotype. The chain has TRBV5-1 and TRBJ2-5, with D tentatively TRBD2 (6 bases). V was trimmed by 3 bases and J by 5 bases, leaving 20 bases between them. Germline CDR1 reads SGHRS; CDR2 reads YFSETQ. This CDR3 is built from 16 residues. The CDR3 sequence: CASSSGPAGLGETQYF. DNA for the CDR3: TGCGCCAGCAGCTCCGGCCCGGCGGGGTTGGGGGAGACCCAGTACTTC.

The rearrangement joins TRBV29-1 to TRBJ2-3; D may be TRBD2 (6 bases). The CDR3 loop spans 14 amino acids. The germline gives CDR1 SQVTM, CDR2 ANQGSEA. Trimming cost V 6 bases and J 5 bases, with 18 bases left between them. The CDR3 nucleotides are TGCAGCGTGGCACATGCGGGGCGAGGAGATACGCAGTATTTT. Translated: CSVAHAGRGDTQYF.

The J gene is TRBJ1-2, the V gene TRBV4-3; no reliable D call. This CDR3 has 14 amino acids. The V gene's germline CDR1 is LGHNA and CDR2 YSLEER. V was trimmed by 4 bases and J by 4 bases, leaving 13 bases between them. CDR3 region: CASSPTGESYGYTF. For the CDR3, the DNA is TGCGCCAGCAGCCCCACGGGCGAGAGCTATGGCTACACCTTC.

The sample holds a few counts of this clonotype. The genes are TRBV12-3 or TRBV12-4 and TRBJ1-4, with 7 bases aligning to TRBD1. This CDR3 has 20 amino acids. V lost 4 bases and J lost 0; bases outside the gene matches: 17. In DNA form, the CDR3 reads TGTGCCAGCAGTTCCCGCCGGAGGGGGCTCAGAAGGGCAACTAATGAAAAACTGTTTTTT. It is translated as CASSSRRRGLRRATNEKLFF.

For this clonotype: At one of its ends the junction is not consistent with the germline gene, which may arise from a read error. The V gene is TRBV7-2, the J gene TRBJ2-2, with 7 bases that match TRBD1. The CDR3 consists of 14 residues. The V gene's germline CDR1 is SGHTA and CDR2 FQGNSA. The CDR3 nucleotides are TGTGCCAGCAGCCCGGACAGGCGGGCCGGGGAGCTGATTTTT. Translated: CASSPDRRAGELIF. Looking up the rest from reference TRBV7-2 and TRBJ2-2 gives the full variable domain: GAGVSQSPSNKVTEKGKDVELRCDPISGHTALYWYRQSLGQGLEFLIYFQGNSAPDKSGLPSDRFSAERTGGSVSTLTIQRTQQEDSAVYLCASSPDRRAGELIFGEGSRLTVL.

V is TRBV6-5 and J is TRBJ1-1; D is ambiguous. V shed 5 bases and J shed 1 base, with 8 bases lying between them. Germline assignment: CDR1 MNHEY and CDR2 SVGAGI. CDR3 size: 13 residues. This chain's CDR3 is CASSRSPNTEAFF. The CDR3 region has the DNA TGTGCCAGCAGTCGTTCCCCGAACACTGAAGCTTTCTTT.

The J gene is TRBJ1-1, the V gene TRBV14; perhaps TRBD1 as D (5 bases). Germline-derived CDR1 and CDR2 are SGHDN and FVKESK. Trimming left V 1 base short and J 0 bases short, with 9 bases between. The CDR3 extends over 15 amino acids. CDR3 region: CASSQAGALNTEAFF. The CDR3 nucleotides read TGTGCCAGCAGCCAAGCCGGGGCGCTGAACACTGAAGCTTTCTTT.

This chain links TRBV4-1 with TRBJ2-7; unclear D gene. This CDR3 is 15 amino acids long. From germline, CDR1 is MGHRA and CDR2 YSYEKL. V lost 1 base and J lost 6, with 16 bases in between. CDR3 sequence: CASSQVKESSAEQYF. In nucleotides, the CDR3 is TGCGCCAGCAGCCAAGTGAAGGAGAGCTCGGCCGAGCAGTACTTC.

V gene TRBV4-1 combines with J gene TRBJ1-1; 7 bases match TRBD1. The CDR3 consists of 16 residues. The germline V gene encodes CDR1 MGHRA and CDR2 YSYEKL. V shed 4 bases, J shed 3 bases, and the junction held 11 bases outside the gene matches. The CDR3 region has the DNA TGCGCCAGCAGCCTCCGGACAGGTCGGACGTACACTGAAGCTTTCTTT. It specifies CASSLRTGRTYTEAFF.

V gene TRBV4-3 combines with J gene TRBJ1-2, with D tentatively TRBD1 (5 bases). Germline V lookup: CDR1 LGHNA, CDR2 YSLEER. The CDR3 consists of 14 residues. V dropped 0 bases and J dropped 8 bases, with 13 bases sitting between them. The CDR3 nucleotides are TGCGCCAGCAGCCAAGATTTCAGGGTCGGGGGCTACACCTTC. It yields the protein CASSQDFRVGGYTF.

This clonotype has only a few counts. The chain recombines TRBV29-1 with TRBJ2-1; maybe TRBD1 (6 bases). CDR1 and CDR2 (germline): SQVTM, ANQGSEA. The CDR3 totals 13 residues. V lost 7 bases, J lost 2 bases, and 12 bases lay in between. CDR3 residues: CSGNRDPYNEQFF. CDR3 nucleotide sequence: TGCAGCGGTAACAGGGACCCCTACAATGAGCAGTTCTTC.

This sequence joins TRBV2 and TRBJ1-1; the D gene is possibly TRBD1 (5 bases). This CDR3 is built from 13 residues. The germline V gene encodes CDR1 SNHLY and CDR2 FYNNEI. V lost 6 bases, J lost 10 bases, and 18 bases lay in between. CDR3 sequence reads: CASSLSLARGAFF. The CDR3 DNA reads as TGTGCCAGCAGCCTCAGTCTGGCGAGGGGAGCTTTCTTT.

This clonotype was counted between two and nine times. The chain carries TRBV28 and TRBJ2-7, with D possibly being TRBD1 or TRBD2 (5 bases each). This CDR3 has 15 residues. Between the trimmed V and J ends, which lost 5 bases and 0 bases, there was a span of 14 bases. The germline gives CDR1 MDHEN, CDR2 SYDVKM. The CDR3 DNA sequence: TGTGCCAGCAGTCCGCCGGGGCTCAGCTCCTACGAGCAGTACGTC. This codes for CASSPPGLSSYEQYV.

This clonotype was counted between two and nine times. The CDR3 sequence: CASSHGEAGGPRNEQFF. CDR3 sequence (DNA): TGTGCCAGCAGCCACGGGGAAGCGGGGGGGCCGCGGAATGAGCAGTTCTTC. The chain joins TRBV4-2 to TRBJ2-1, with 10 bases matching TRBD2. This CDR3 is 17 amino acids long. The germline gives CDR1 LGHNA, CDR2 YNFKEQ. V shed 3 bases and J 7 bases; nucleotides not matched to a gene: 12.

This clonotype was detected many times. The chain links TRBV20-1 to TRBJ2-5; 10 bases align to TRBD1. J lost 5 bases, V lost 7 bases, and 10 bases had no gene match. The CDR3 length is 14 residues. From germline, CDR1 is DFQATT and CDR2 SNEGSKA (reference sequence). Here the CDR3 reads CSVTRQGARETQYF. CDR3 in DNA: TGCAGTGTTACCCGACAGGGGGCGAGGGAGACCCAGTACTTC.

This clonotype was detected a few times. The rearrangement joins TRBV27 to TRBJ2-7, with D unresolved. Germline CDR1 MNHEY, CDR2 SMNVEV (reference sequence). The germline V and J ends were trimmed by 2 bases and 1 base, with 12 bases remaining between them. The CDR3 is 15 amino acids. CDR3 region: CASSLLSSGSYEQYF. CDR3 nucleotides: TGTGCCAGCAGTTTACTGTCCTCCGGGTCCTACGAGCAGTACTTC.

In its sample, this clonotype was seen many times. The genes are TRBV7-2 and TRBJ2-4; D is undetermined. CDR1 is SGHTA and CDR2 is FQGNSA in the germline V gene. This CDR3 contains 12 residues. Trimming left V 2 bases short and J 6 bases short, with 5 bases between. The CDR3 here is CASSLTPNIQYF. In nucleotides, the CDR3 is TGTGCCAGCAGCTTAACGCCAAACATTCAGTACTTC.

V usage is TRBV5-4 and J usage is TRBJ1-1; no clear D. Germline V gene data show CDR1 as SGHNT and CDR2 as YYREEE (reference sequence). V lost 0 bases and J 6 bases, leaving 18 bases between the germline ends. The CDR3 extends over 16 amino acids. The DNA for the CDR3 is TGTGCCAGCAGCTTGGCTCCCACAGTTCTTAATCCTGAAGCTTTCTTT. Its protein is CASSLAPTVLNPEAFF.

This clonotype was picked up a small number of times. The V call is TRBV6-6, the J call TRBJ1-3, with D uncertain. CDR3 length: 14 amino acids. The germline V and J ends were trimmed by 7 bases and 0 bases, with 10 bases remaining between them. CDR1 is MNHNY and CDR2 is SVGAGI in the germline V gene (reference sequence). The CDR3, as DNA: TGTGCCAGCACCTATCAGGACTCTGGAAACACCATATATTTT. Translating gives CASTYQDSGNTIYF.

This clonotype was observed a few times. The CDR3 coding sequence is TGTGCCACCAGCAGACGTCCGTTGGATGAGCAGTTCTTC. Its protein is CATSRRPLDEQFF. The J gene is TRBJ2-1, the V gene TRBV15; no clear D gene. The CDR3 has 13 residues. CDR1 and CDR2 from the germline V gene are LNHNV and YYDKDF (reference sequence). V gave up 2 bases and J gave up 8 bases, with 10 bases separating them.

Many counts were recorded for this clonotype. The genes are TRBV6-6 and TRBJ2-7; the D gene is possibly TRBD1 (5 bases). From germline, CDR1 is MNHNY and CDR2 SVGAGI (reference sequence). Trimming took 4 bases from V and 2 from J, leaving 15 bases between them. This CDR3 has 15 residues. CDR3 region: CASSSVFGQTYEQYV. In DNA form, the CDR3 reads TGTGCCAGCAGTTCCGTCTTCGGACAAACCTACGAGCAGTACGTC.

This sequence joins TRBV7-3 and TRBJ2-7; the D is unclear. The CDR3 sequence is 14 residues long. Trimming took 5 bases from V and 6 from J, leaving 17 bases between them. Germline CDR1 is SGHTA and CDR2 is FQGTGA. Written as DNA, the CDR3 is TGTGCCAGCAGCCGTTATACGAAATCGGTCGAGCAGTACTTC. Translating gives CASSRYTKSVEQYF.

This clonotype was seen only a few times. The CDR3 sequence: CASSIHEENTGELFF. The CDR3 DNA sequence: TGCGCCAGCAGCATACATGAGGAGAACACCGGGGAGCTGTTTTTT. V and J are TRBV5-1 and TRBJ2-2; D is undetermined. The germline V and J ends were trimmed by 4 bases and 1 base, with 11 bases remaining between them. Germline CDR1 is SGHRS and CDR2 is YFSETQ. The CDR3 loop spans 15 amino acids.

The CDR3 is CASGPWTINSETQYF. The CDR3, as DNA: TGTGCCAGCGGGCCATGGACTATCAATTCCGAGACCCAGTACTTC. This chain uses TRBV6-2 or TRBV6-3 with TRBJ2-5, with D perhaps matching TRBD2 (6 bases). Germline CDR1 MNHEY, CDR2 SVGEGT. The CDR3 is made up of 15 amino acids. Between the trimmed V and J ends, which lost 8 bases and 5 bases, there was a span of 21 bases.

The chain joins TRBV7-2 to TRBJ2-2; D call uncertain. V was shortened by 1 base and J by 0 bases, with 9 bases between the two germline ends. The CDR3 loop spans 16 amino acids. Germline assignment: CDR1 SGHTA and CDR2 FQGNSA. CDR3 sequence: CASSLEPAANTGELFF. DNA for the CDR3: TGTGCCAGCAGCTTAGAGCCGGCGGCGAACACCGGGGAGCTGTTTTTT.